Each of the 23 T cell receptor beta chains below was sequenced from the same sample in a study of T cell responses to AZD1222 COVID-19 vaccine. Produced via immunoSEQ multiplex PCR; TCRdb's table is partial and in-frame only. The repertoire holds approximately 130,000 clones, with over 90% as singletons. The material sequenced was peripheral blood, taken on day 0 of AZD1222 vaccination. These receptors came from an adult in good health.

The CDR3 loop is CASTLNTDTQYF. The DNA for the CDR3 is TGTGCCAGCACTTTAAACACAGATACGCAGTATTTT. This chain joins TRBV6-6 and TRBJ2-3; unclear D gene. This CDR3 is 12 amino acids long. V was trimmed by 7 bases and J by 2 bases, leaving 7 bases between them. The germline V gene has CDR1 MNHNY and CDR2 SVGAGI (reference sequence).

The genes are TRBV27 and TRBJ2-3, with a tentative D call TRBD2 (5 bases). This CDR3 is built from 13 residues. Germline CDR1 is MNHEY and CDR2 is SMNVEV (reference sequence). V was shortened by 0 bases and J by 5 bases, with 6 bases between the two germline ends. As DNA, the CDR3 is TGTGCCAGCAGTTTATCTGGAGGAGATACGCAGTATTTT. Amino acids: CASSLSGGDTQYF.

This chain links TRBV13 with TRBJ1-1; D gene ambiguous. Germline V gene lookup returns CDR1 PRHDT and CDR2 FYEKMQ (reference sequence). CDR3 length: 13 residues. V was shortened by 7 bases and J by 4 bases, with 13 bases between the two germline ends. CDR3 DNA sequence: TGTGCCAGCACCCCAAACGTGGCCACTGAAGCTTTCTTT. Amino acids: CASTPNVATEAFF.

The chain recombines TRBV19 with TRBJ1-5; a weak D match, TRBD1 (5 bases). The V gene's germline CDR1 is LNHDA and CDR2 SQIVND (reference sequence). This CDR3 has 14 residues. Trimming removed 1 base at V and 5 bases at J, with 9 bases between. In DNA form, the CDR3 reads TGTGCCAGTAGTATAGGGGGGGGTTATCAGCCCCAGCATTTT. This encodes CASSIGGGYQPQHF.

This chain uses TRBV3-1 (or the pseudogene TRBV3-2) with TRBJ2-1; TRBD2 matches at 10 bases. Unmatched junction bases numbered 12, after V lost 8 bases and J lost 8 bases. Germline V lookup: CDR1 LGHDT, CDR2 YNNKEL (reference sequence). The CDR3 length is 15 residues. CDR3 amino acids: CASETQRGGPDEQFF. CDR3 DNA sequence: TGTGCCAGCGAGACTCAGCGGGGGGGCCCTGATGAGCAGTTCTTC.

The CDR3 DNA reads TGTGCCAGCAGCTTGTATTCGGGACAGAAGGGCTACACCTTC. Translating it yields CASSLYSGQKGYTF. The chain is built from TRBV5-8 and TRBJ1-2; 7 nucleotides match TRBD1. V gave up 1 base and J gave up 8 bases; unmatched junction bases: 8. The CDR3 is made up of 14 amino acids. Looked up from germline, CDR1 is SGHTS and CDR2 is YDEGEE.

The chain recombines TRBV7-2 with TRBJ2-1, with unresolved D. V shed 5 bases and J shed 8 bases, with 19 bases lying between them. CDR1 is SGHTA and CDR2 is FQGNSA in the germline V gene. The CDR3 is 15 residues long. As DNA, the CDR3 is TGTGCCAGCAGCCTTGCGCGGACGGCCCCGTATGAGCAGTTCTTC. It is translated as CASSLARTAPYEQFF.

The rearrangement joins TRBV6-5 to TRBJ1-2; D not certain. V was clipped by 6 bases and J by 2 bases, with 10 bases between them. Germline V gene lookup returns CDR1 MNHEY and CDR2 SVGAGI. The CDR3 covers 13 residues. DNA for the CDR3: TGTGCCAGCAGCCAGACCTCGAACTATGGCTACACCTTC. Its translation is CASSQTSNYGYTF.

The CDR3 DNA reads TGTGCCAGCAGCTTAGCTGGGGGGGAGTACGAGCAGTACTTC. It is translated as CASSLAGGEYEQYF. This rearrangement joins TRBV7-6 to TRBJ2-7; 7 nucleotides align to TRBD2. The CDR3 extends over 14 amino acids. Germline V CDR1 and CDR2: SGHVS, FNYEAQ. The ends lost 0 bases at V and 4 bases at J; junction bases unmatched: 3.

The rearrangement links TRBV3-1 (or the pseudogene TRBV3-2) to TRBJ1-3; D not resolved. Germline CDR1 reads LGHDT; CDR2 reads YNNKEL (reference sequence). The CDR3 length is 15 residues. V lost 4 bases and J lost 0, with 10 bases in between. The CDR3: CASSRRVVSGNTIYF. CDR3 coding DNA: TGTGCCAGCAGCCGGAGGGTCGTCTCTGGAAACACCATATATTTT.

The chain couples TRBV2 to TRBJ1-5, with D hard to call. Trimming removed 4 bases at V and 0 bases at J, with 10 bases between. This CDR3 spans 15 amino acids. Germline V lookup: CDR1 SNHLY, CDR2 FYNNEI. This CDR3 reads CASSGWGNSNQPQHF. CDR3 in DNA: TGTGCCAGCAGTGGTTGGGGAAATAGCAATCAGCCCCAGCATTTT.

The chain combines TRBV6-1 with TRBJ1-2; tentative D call: TRBD1 (5 bases). Germline lookup yields CDR1 MNHNS and CDR2 SASEGT. The V gene lost 3 bases and the J gene lost 0 bases, with 14 bases spanning the gap. The CDR3 length is 16 residues. The chain's CDR3 is CASSDGGDPTNYGYTF. The CDR3 bases are TGTGCCAGCAGTGATGGGGGGGACCCAACTAACTATGGCTACACCTTC.

The V call is TRBV6-5, the J call TRBJ2-7; the match to TRBD2 covers 8 bases. Looked up from germline, CDR1 is MNHEY and CDR2 is SVGAGI. This CDR3 contains 15 residues. The junction had 6 bases not matched to a gene; V was cut back by 4 bases and J by 1 base. CDR3: CASSSSGGLSYEQYF. For the CDR3, the DNA is TGTGCCAGCAGTTCCAGCGGGGGCCTATCCTACGAGCAGTACTTC.

The chain couples TRBV6-5 to TRBJ1-1; D is uncertain. Trimming removed 5 bases at V and 5 bases at J, with 18 bases between. CDR1 MNHEY and CDR2 SVGAGI come from the germline V gene. The CDR3 sequence is 15 residues long. In nucleotides, the CDR3 is TGTGCCAGCAGTACCCCGGGTGCTAAGGGAACTGAAGCTTTCTTT. Protein sequence: CASSTPGAKGTEAFF.

This clone has only a few counts. V is TRBV5-6 and J is TRBJ1-6, with no clear D. Germline V gene sequence: CDR1 SGHDT, CDR2 YYEEEE. This CDR3 has 13 amino acids. The V end lost 3 bases, the J end lost 8 bases, and 9 bases lay between the germline ends. The DNA of the CDR3 is TGTGCCAGCAGCTATAGGGCCTATTCACCCCTCCACTTT. It codes for CASSYRAYSPLHF.

The V gene is TRBV18, the J gene TRBJ1-6; D gene ambiguous. CDR1 and CDR2 (germline): KGHSH, LQKENI. The CDR3 is 16 amino acids. With 2 bases removed from V and 5 bases from J, the gap between germline ends came to 13 bases. The CDR3 sequence: CASSPSVIVNNSPLHF. CDR3 nucleotide sequence: TGTGCCAGCTCACCATCAGTGATCGTAAATAATTCACCCCTCCACTTT.

The CDR3 coding sequence is TGCGCCAGCAGCGCCGGGACAGAAGAGACCCAGTACTTC. Protein sequence: CASSAGTEETQYF. The chain uses TRBV5-1 and TRBJ2-5; TRBD1 aligns across 7 bases. This CDR3 region has 13 residues. Germline V gene sequence: CDR1 SGHRS, CDR2 YFSETQ. V lost 4 bases, J lost 3 bases, and 3 bases stayed unmatched. Supplemented by reference TRBV5-1 and TRBJ2-5, the full variable domain reads KAGVTQTPRYLIKTRGQQVTLSCSPISGHRSVSWYQQTPGQGLQFLFEYFSETQRNKGNFPGRFSGRQFSNSRSEMNVSTLELGDSALYLCASSAGTEETQYFGPGTRLLVL.

This rearrangement joins TRBV11-2 to TRBJ1-2, with unresolved D. The germline V and J ends were trimmed by 1 base and 4 bases, with 10 bases remaining between them. The germline V gene has CDR1 SGHAT and CDR2 FQNNGV. This CDR3 comprises 14 residues. Here the CDR3 DNA reads TGTGCCAGCAGCTTAGGCCCGGGTACCTATGGCTACACCTTC. This gives the protein CASSLGPGTYGYTF. Using reference TRBV11-2 and TRBJ1-2 for the parts outside the CDR3, the full variable domain is EAGVAQSPRYKIIEKRQSVAFWCNPISGHATLYWYQQILGQGPKLLIQFQNNGVVDDSQLPKDRFSAERLKGVDSTLKIQPAKLEDSAVYLCASSLGPGTYGYTFGSGTRLTVV.

The rearrangement joins TRBV10-1 to TRBJ1-4; maybe TRBD1 (5 bases). This CDR3 comprises 14 residues. The ends were cut back, 6 bases at V and 8 bases at J, with 16 bases in the middle. Germline CDR1 is WNHNN and CDR2 is SYGVQD (reference sequence). CDR3 nucleotide sequence: TGCGCCAGCAGCGTCGGGACGGATATGGAAAAACTGTTTTTT. It yields the protein CASSVGTDMEKLFF.

The chain joins TRBV10-1 to TRBJ2-1; D might be TRBD1 or TRBD2, each matching 6 bases. Germline CDR1 is WNHNN and CDR2 is SYGVQD (reference sequence). V was clipped by 6 bases and J by 9 bases, with 9 bases between them. There are 11 residues in the CDR3. The CDR3 sequence is CASSGGGEQFF. As DNA, the CDR3 is TGCGCCAGCAGCGGAGGGGGTGAGCAGTTCTTC.

The chain uses TRBV11-2 and TRBJ1-2; the match to TRBD1 covers 7 bases. Germline assignment: CDR1 SGHAT and CDR2 FQNNGV. V trimming: 7 bases; J trimming: 8 bases; junction bases outside the gene matches: 7. This CDR3 is 12 amino acids long. CDR3 in DNA: TGTGCCAGCACCGACAGGGTCCGCGGCTACACCTTC. It is translated as CASTDRVRGYTF.

The V call is TRBV6-5, the J call TRBJ2-5; 8 bases fit TRBD1. The V segment lost 6 bases and the J segment 7 bases; nucleotides outside the gene matches: 13. Germline V gene sequence: CDR1 MNHEY, CDR2 SVGAGI. The CDR3 has 15 amino acids. The CDR3, as DNA: TGTGCCAGCAGGCCCGGACAGGGCGGTTTGGGGACCCAGTACTTC. Protein product: CASRPGQGGLGTQYF.

A note on this clone: A junction boundary mismatches the germline segment, possibly from a read error. The chain carries TRBV7-2 and TRBJ1-4; 11 bases align to TRBD1. Germline V gene lookup returns CDR1 SGHTA and CDR2 FQGNSA. The CDR3 runs to 14 residues. DNA for the CDR3: TGTGCCAGCAGATTAGGACAGGGGGCTGAAAAACTGTTTTTT. This codes for CASRLGQGAEKLFF.